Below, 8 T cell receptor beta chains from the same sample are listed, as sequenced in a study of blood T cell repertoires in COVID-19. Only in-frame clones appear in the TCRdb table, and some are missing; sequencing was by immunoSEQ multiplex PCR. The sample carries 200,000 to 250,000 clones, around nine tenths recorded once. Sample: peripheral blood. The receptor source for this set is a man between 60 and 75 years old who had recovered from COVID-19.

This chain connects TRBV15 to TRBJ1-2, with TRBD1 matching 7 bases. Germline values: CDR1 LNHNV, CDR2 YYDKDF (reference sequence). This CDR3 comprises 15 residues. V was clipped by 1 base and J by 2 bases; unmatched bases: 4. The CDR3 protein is CATSRGGQTNYGYTF. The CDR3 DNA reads TGTGCCACCAGCAGAGGGGGACAGACGAACTATGGCTACACCTTC. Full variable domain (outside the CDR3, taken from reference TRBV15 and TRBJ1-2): DAMVIQNPRYQVTQFGKPVTLSCSQTLNHNVMYWYQQKSSQAPKLLFHYYDKDFNNEADTPDNFQSRRPNTSFCFLDIRSPGLGDTAMYLCATSRGGQTNYGYTFGSGTRLTVV.

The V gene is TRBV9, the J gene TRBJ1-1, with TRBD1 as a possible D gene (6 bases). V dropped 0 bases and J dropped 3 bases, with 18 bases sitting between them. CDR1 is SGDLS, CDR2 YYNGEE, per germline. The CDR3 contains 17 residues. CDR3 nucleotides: TGTGCCAGCAGCGTAGGCCCAGGGGACGCTCACGACACTGAAGCTTTCTTT. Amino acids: CASSVGPGDAHDTEAFF.

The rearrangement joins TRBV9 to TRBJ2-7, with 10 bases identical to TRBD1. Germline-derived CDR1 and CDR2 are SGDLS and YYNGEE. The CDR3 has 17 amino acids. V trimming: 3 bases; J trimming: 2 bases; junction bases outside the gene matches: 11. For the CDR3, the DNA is TGTGCCAGCAGCGAAAGACCGGAGGGACAGGGGACCTACGAGCAGTACTTC. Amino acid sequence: CASSERPEGQGTYEQYF.

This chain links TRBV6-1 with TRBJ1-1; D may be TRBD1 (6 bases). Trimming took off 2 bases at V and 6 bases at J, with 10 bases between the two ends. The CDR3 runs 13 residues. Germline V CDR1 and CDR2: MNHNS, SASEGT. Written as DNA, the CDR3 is TGTGCCAGCAGTGAAAATGGGGGCTCTGAAGCTTTCTTT. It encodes CASSENGGSEAFF.

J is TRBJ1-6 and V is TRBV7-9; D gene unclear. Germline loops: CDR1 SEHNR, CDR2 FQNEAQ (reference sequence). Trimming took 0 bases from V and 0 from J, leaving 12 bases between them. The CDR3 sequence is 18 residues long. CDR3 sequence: CASSLAEGAFSYNSPLHF. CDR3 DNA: TGTGCCAGCAGCTTAGCCGAAGGAGCGTTCTCCTATAATTCACCCCTCCACTTT.

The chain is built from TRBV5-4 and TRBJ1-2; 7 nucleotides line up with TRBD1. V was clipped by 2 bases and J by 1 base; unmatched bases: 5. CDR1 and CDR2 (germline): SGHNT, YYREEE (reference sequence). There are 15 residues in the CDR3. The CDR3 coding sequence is TGTGCCAGCAGCTTACCGGACAGGTTTAACTATGGCTACACCTTC. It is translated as CASSLPDRFNYGYTF.

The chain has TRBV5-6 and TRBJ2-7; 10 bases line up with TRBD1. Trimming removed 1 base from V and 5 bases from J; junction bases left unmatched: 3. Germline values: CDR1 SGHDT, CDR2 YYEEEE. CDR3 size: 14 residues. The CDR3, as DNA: TGTGCCAGCAGCTTGTGGGACAGGGGCAACGAGCAGTACTTC. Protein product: CASSLWDRGNEQYF.

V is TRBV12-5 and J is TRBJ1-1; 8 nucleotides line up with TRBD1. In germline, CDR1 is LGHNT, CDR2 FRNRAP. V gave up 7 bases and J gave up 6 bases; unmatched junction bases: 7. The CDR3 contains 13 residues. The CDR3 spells CASVVPGGSEAFF. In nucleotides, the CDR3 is TGTGCTAGTGTCGTACCAGGGGGCTCTGAAGCTTTCTTT.